Listed below are T cell receptor beta chains from one sample, sequenced in a study of blood T cell repertoires in COVID-19. Some clones are missing from TCRdb's copy, which holds only in-frame ones; the method was immunoSEQ multiplex PCR. The data contain 150,000 to 200,000 clones, around 83% of them seen just once; the ten biggest clones take up around 7%. Sequenced material: peripheral blood. The receptors derive from a woman older than 75 in a cohort sampled during active or convalescent COVID-19. Both conserved end residues are trimmed from each CDR3. Fields, in order: V gene, D gene, J gene, CDR3 protein. The D gene is left open where the match is weak.

TRBV10-2	TRBD1	TRBJ1-2	ASSERGQGYNYGYT
TRBV10-2	.	TRBJ2-2	ASTETANTGELF
TRBV13	.	TRBJ2-1	ASGGVVINEQF
TRBV10-1	.	TRBJ2-3	ASSESGGSTDTQY
TRBV2	TRBD1	TRBJ2-3	ASSVDRGVVDTQY
TRBV6-1	.	TRBJ1-1	ASSDIQGTEAF
TRBV3-1/TRBV3-2	TRBD2	TRBJ2-1	ASSQGGGAVDEQF
TRBV6-5	TRBD2	TRBJ2-1	ASSYGAGGGNEQF
TRBV5-1	.	TRBJ1-5	ASSLVGGRGNQPQH
TRBV7-8	.	TRBJ1-5	ASSLVVGANQPQH
TRBV6-6	.	TRBJ2-3	AGTSAAGSPDTQY
TRBV24-1	.	TRBJ1-3	ATSDSDSPGNTIY
TRBV24-1	.	TRBJ1-4	ATSDLAGGRTNEKLF
TRBV6-6	TRBD1	TRBJ2-5	ASRDEQGAGQETQY
TRBV9	.	TRBJ2-5	ASSVSLQETQY
TRBV11-2	.	TRBJ2-7	ACEQGGGYEQY
TRBV2	.	TRBJ2-2	ASSEGLANTGELF
TRBV7-9	TRBD1	TRBJ2-7	ASGYLDRGLSEQY
TRBV23-1	TRBD1	TRBJ1-1	ASSQPGTGSTEAF
TRBV6-2/TRBV6-3	TRBD2	TRBJ2-2	ASSYSREGGELF
TRBV11-2	.	TRBJ1-4	ASSSGRRPYEKLF
TRBV9	.	TRBJ1-5	ASSDQGSQPQH
TRBV7-2	.	TRBJ2-2	ASSLVQPTGELF
TRBV7-2	.	TRBJ1-2	ASSLQTNYGYT
TRBV6-5	TRBD2	TRBJ2-1	ASSYSGGGAIEQF
TRBV18	TRBD1	TRBJ1-1	ASSPGQGAFTEAF
TRBV19	TRBD1	TRBJ1-5	ASGGTVNNQPQH
TRBV18	TRBD2	TRBJ2-3	ASSPRGGATDTQY